These 5 T cell receptor beta chains came from one sample sequenced in a study of shared clonotypes between healthy human individuals. Here immunoSEQ multiplex PCR was the method, and the copy in TCRdb shows in-frame clones only, minus some. The sample yields 1,500,000 or so clones, about 98.5% seen once. The sequencing input was naive CD4+ T cells sorted from blood. The subset is: CD45RA+ positively selected. Receptors were obtained from a young man in good health.

This chain links TRBV27 with TRBJ1-1, with a tentative D call TRBD1 (5 bases). Germline CDR1 MNHEY, CDR2 SMNVEV (reference sequence). The length of the CDR3 is 14 residues. Trimming left V 4 bases short and J 9 bases short, with 18 bases between. The CDR3 DNA sequence: TGTGCCAGCAGTTCATCGACCCAGGGAATCCAAGCTTTCTTT. It codes for CASSSSTQGIQAFF.

This chain connects TRBV27 to TRBJ2-2; the D is unclear. This CDR3 has 14 residues. In germline, CDR1 is MNHEY, CDR2 SMNVEV (reference sequence). V was pared by 4 bases and J by 2 bases, with 8 bases between. DNA of the CDR3: TGTGCCAGCAGTTCCCTGGTAAACACCGGGGAGCTGTTTTTT. Translated, it gives CASSSLVNTGELFF.

This chain links TRBV5-1 with TRBJ2-2, with 12 bases fitting TRBD2. CDR1 is SGHRS, CDR2 YFSETQ, per germline. J gave up 4 bases and V 4 bases, and 8 bases lay outside the gene matches. CDR3 length equals 17 residues. The CDR3 DNA is TGCGCCAGCAGCCCGGGCCTAGCGGGAGGGGGCACCGGGGAGCTGTTTTTT. This translates into CASSPGLAGGGTGELFF.

The chain links TRBV5-6 to TRBJ2-7; TRBD2 aligns across 7 bases. The CDR3 sequence is 12 residues long. Germline CDR1 and CDR2: SGHDT and YYEEEE. V trimming: 7 bases; J trimming: 0 bases; junction bases outside the gene matches: 1. The CDR3 bases are TGTGCCAGCGGGACTAACTCCTACGAGCAGTACTTC. Translated: CASGTNSYEQYF. The full variable domain, its missing parts supplied by reference TRBV5-6 and TRBJ2-7, is DAGVTQSPTHLIKTRGQQVTLRCSPKSGHDTVSWYQQALGQGPQFIFQYYEEEERQRGNFPDRFSGHQFPNYSSELNVNALLLGDSALYLCASGTNSYEQYFGPGTRLTVT.

The chain uses TRBV9 and TRBJ2-3, with TRBD2 matching 11 bases. The V gene end was trimmed by 9 bases and the J gene end by 6 bases; junction bases not matched to a gene: 12. The CDR3 has 15 amino acids. Germline lookup yields CDR1 SGDLS and CDR2 YYNGEE. CDR3 sequence reads: CATSPLAGGADTQYF. The CDR3 DNA is TGTGCCACGTCCCCATTAGCGGGAGGGGCTGATACGCAGTATTTT.